The 25 T cell receptor beta chains listed next were all sequenced from one sample in a study of blood T cells in healthy people across ages. Primers used in a second PCR of about 7 to 12 cycles were a sample-barcoded 5' primer and a J-beta primer mix. TCRdb re-called the 5' RACE reads with MiXCR, one entry per CDR3 protein. The table shows hundreds of thousands of distinct CDR3 sequences, with approximately 52% occurring only once. The sample comprised blood. The source of these receptors is a woman aged 80 or older in good health.

This clonotype was seen a single time. The chain links TRBV2 to TRBJ2-1, with 14 bases identical to TRBD2. The V gene's germline CDR1 is SNHLY and CDR2 FYNNEI. V shed 6 bases and J 7 bases; nucleotides not matched to a gene: 8. This CDR3 spans 16 amino acids. DNA of the CDR3: TGTGCCAGCAGAGACCCGACTAGCGGGGGGGCGAATGAGCAGTTCTTC. Its translation: CASRDPTSGGANEQFF.

The chain is built from TRBV5-1 and TRBJ2-5; TRBD1 agrees at 9 bases. V lost 4 bases, J lost 3 bases, and 7 bases stayed unmatched. Germline V gene sequence: CDR1 SGHRS, CDR2 YFSETQ. CDR3 size: 15 residues. As DNA, the CDR3 is TGCGCCAGCAGCACGACCGGGACAGGGAAAGAGACCCAGTACTTC. Translation: CASSTTGTGKETQYF.

This clonotype was detected only a few times. The rearrangement joins TRBV20-1 to TRBJ1-6; possibly TRBD1 for D (5 bases). In germline, CDR1 is DFQATT, CDR2 SNEGSKA (reference sequence). The CDR3 totals 16 residues. Trimming took 3 bases from V and 3 from J, leaving 15 bases between them. The chain's CDR3 is CSASVPGRIYNSPLHF. The DNA for the CDR3 is TGCAGTGCTAGCGTCCCGGGGCGGATCTATAATTCACCCCTCCACTTT.

As to this clonotype: It may be a read error: a sequence one base away is much more abundant. This chain connects TRBV12-3 or TRBV12-4 to TRBJ2-1; D gene unclear. The CDR3 contains 14 residues. CDR3 protein: CASLRASVYNGQFF. CDR3 nucleotide sequence: TGTGCCAGCTTAAGAGCGTCCGTCTACAATGGGCAGTTCTTC.

This clonotype was seen many times. The chain links TRBV20-1 to TRBJ2-1, with 10 bases fitting TRBD2. The junction had 8 bases not matched to a gene; V was cut back by 3 bases and J by 9 bases. The germline gives CDR1 DFQATT, CDR2 SNEGSKA (reference sequence). The CDR3 has 14 residues. As DNA, the CDR3 is TGCAGTGCTAGTACTAGCGGGGACTTAGGTGAGCAGTTCTTC. Amino acid sequence: CSASTSGDLGEQFF.

On this clonotype: The junction differs from germline at one of its ends, possibly a read error. The gene calls are TRBV11-2 and TRBJ1-1; 7 bases fit TRBD1. The CDR3 spans 13 residues. Per the germline V gene, CDR1 is SGHAT and CDR2 is FQNNGV. CDR3 bases: TGTGCCAGCAGCGTAGACAGGGACACTGAAGCTTTCTTT. Translating gives CASSVDRDTEAFF.

This clonotype was seen a handful of times. The rearrangement joins TRBV20-1 to TRBJ1-2; D not resolved. V dropped 0 bases and J dropped 2 bases, with 7 bases sitting between them. CDR3 size: 13 residues. Per germline, CDR1 DFQATT and CDR2 SNEGSKA (reference sequence). This CDR3 reads CSARDPGNYGYTF. The CDR3 nucleotides are TGCAGTGCTAGAGATCCAGGAAACTATGGCTACACCTTC.

The chain is built from TRBV6-2 or TRBV6-3 and TRBJ2-3; 8 bases fit TRBD1. Germline V CDR1 and CDR2: MNHEY, SVGEGT. Losses at the gene ends were 7 bases for V and 4 bases for J; bases not matched to a gene: 7. The CDR3 contains 14 residues. CDR3 loop: CASNEDRDADTQYF. In DNA, the CDR3 is TGTGCCAGCAATGAGGACAGGGATGCAGATACGCAGTATTTT.

In this sample, this clonotype turned up many times. The CDR3 reads CASSFSLGLARRETQYF. The CDR3 DNA is TGCGCCAGCAGCTTCTCGCTCGGACTAGCAAGGAGGGAGACCCAGTACTTC. The chain uses TRBV5-1 and TRBJ2-5; 8 bases align to TRBD2. Germline trimming cut 2 bases from V and 5 bases from J; bases unmatched to any gene: 14. The CDR3 covers 17 residues. Germline V gene data show CDR1 as SGHRS and CDR2 as YFSETQ.

This chain links TRBV6-5 with TRBJ2-7; 9 bases are shared with TRBD2. The germline gives CDR1 MNHEY, CDR2 SVGAGI. The V gene end was trimmed by 6 bases and the J gene end by 4 bases; junction bases not matched to a gene: 7. This CDR3 has 14 residues. CDR3 sequence: CASRESGRLYEQYF. The CDR3 region has the DNA TGTGCCAGCAGAGAAAGCGGGAGGTTGTACGAGCAGTACTTC.

V usage is TRBV29-1 and J usage is TRBJ2-7, with 8 bases fitting TRBD1. J was trimmed by 4 bases and V by 5 bases; bases with no gene match: 10. CDR3 length: 14 amino acids. Germline V gene data show CDR1 as SQVTM and CDR2 as ANQGSEA. The DNA of the CDR3 is TGCAGCGTTCTACTATACCAGGGGGCATACGAGCAGTACTTC. It is translated as CSVLLYQGAYEQYF.

About this clonotype: It may be a read error: a sequence one base away is much more abundant. V gene TRBV28 combines with J gene TRBJ2-7; D is possibly TRBD1 (6 bases). This CDR3 contains 12 residues. Per the germline V gene, CDR1 is MDHEN and CDR2 is SYDVKM. The CDR3 nucleotides are TGTGCCAGCAGAGTGACAGGATACGGGCAGTACTTC. Encoded protein: CASRVTGYGQYF.

This clonotype turned up a few times. Since a much larger clone is just one base distant, this may be a read error. The chain couples TRBV27 to TRBJ2-7, with D possibly TRBD1 on 6 matching bases. CDR3 length: 15 amino acids. The V gene's germline CDR1 is MNHEY and CDR2 SMNVEV (reference sequence). V was trimmed by 2 bases and J by 4 bases, leaving 15 bases between them. CDR3 nucleotides: TGTGCCAGCAGTTTAGGGGGCCGCGGACCTTACGAGCAGTACTTC. This translates into CASSLGGRGPYEQYF.

The chain uses TRBV20-1 and TRBJ2-5, with TRBD2 matching over 13 bases. The CDR3 is 16 amino acids. The J segment lost 11 bases and the V segment lost 3 bases, leaving 15 bases of the junction unmatched. CDR1 is DFQATT and CDR2 is SNEGSKA in the germline V gene (reference sequence). CDR3 sequence reads: CSARRTSGSLDNEQYF. CDR3 DNA sequence: TGCAGTGCTAGGCGGACTAGCGGGAGTCTAGACAATGAGCAGTACTTC.

Remarks on this clonotype: This could be a read error, since a much larger clone is one nucleotide away. V gene TRBV9 combines with J gene TRBJ2-1; D remains unclear. The CDR3 totals 12 residues. Germline lookup yields CDR1 SGDLS and CDR2 YYNGEE. The CDR3 sequence is CAGSVGLNEQFF. In nucleotides, the CDR3 is TGTGCCGGCAGCGTGGGCCTTAATGAGCAGTTCTTC.

This clonotype was seen only a few times. The chain couples TRBV29-1 to TRBJ1-6; 10 bases are shared with TRBD1. Trimming cost V 8 bases and J 10 bases; bases outside gene matches: 8. The CDR3 loop spans 13 amino acids. Germline assignment: CDR1 SQVTM and CDR2 ANQGSEA. The CDR3, as DNA: TGCAGCCCTCCCGGACAGGGGGGATCACCCCTCCACTTT. Translating gives CSPPGQGGSPLHF.

As regards this clonotype: A junction end diverges from the germline sequence, so it may reflect a read error. The chain recombines TRBV5-5 with TRBJ2-7, with 11 nucleotides matching TRBD1. This CDR3 has 13 amino acids. Germline V gene sequence: CDR1 SGHKS, CDR2 YYEKEE (reference sequence). The CDR3 coding sequence is TGTGCCAGCAACTTGGACAGGGGGCACGAGCAGTACTTC. It codes for CASNLDRGHEQYF.

This chain links TRBV12-5 with TRBJ2-7, with D perhaps TRBD2 (6 bases). The CDR3 is made up of 16 amino acids. Germline values: CDR1 LGHNT, CDR2 FRNRAP. The ends were cut back, 5 bases at V and 7 bases at J, with 24 bases in the middle. The CDR3 here is CASGPSGTSLFVEQYF. As DNA, the CDR3 is TGTGCTAGTGGTCCCTCCGGGACTTCCTTGTTTGTTGAGCAGTACTTC.

The genes are TRBV5-1 and TRBJ2-7; 7 nucleotides match TRBD1. Germline-derived CDR1 and CDR2 are SGHRS and YFSETQ. The CDR3 extends over 13 amino acids. J lost 4 bases, V lost 5 bases, and 6 bases had no gene match. Here the CDR3 reads CASRRDRDYEQYF. The CDR3 nucleotides read TGCGCCAGCAGACGGGACAGAGATTACGAGCAGTACTTC.

V is TRBV27 and J is TRBJ2-5; 7 bases agree with TRBD2. J lost 4 bases, V lost 8 bases, and 7 bases had no gene match. There are 13 residues in the CDR3. Germline values: CDR1 MNHEY, CDR2 SMNVEV (reference sequence). The CDR3 loop is CASGSGRGETQYF. CDR3 in DNA: TGTGCCAGCGGGTCAGGGAGGGGAGAGACCCAGTACTTC.

The V gene is TRBV25-1, the J gene TRBJ1-6; D is undetermined. With 8 bases removed from V and 6 bases from J, the gap between germline ends came to 11 bases. The CDR3 is 13 amino acids. In germline, CDR1 is MGHDK, CDR2 SYGVNS. The CDR3 region has the DNA TGTGCCAGCGGCCCATGGCGTAATTCACCCCTCCACTTT. It translates to CASGPWRNSPLHF.

The sample holds many counts of this clonotype. The chain uses TRBV28 and TRBJ2-3; perhaps TRBD2 as D (6 bases). V was cut by 3 bases and J by 1 base, with 20 bases left in between. From germline, CDR1 is MDHEN and CDR2 SYDVKM. CDR3 size: 18 residues. The CDR3 nucleotides are TGTGCCAGCAGTTTGGGTATGGGGGGTCTAGGTGGCACAGATACGCAGTATTTT. Translated, it gives CASSLGMGGLGGTDTQYF.

The chain links TRBV7-2 to TRBJ1-2; D uncertain. The CDR3 covers 13 residues. CDR1 is SGHTA and CDR2 is FQGNSA in the germline V gene. V lost 0 bases to trimming and J lost 2 bases, with 4 bases between them. This CDR3 is CASSLAQNYGYTF. In DNA, the CDR3 is TGTGCCAGCAGCTTAGCGCAGAACTATGGCTACACCTTC.

V is TRBV27 and J is TRBJ1-2; TRBD1 might be the D (6 bases). Deletions cut 8 bases from V and 9 bases from J, with 16 bases between. This CDR3 spans 12 amino acids. CDR1 and CDR2 (germline): MNHEY, SMNVEV (reference sequence). The CDR3 sequence: CASARQGYSYTF. DNA of the CDR3: TGTGCCAGCGCGCGGCAGGGGTATAGCTACACCTTC.

The rearrangement uses TRBV28 and TRBJ2-1; a possible D gene is TRBD2 (5 bases). CDR3 length: 15 residues. Trimming removed 5 bases at V and 4 bases at J, with 15 bases between. Germline CDR1 MDHEN, CDR2 SYDVKM. As DNA, the CDR3 is TGTGCCAGCAGTAGCGAGGGCCATTGGTACAATGAGCAGTTCTTC. Translating gives CASSSEGHWYNEQFF. Full variable domain (remainder filled in from reference TRBV28 and TRBJ2-1): DVKVTQSSRYLVKRTGEKVFLECVQDMDHENMFWYRQDPGLGLRLIYFSYDVKMKEKGDIPEGYSVSREKKERFSLILESASTNQTSMYLCASSSEGHWYNEQFFGPGTRLTVL.